This record covers a single TCR beta chain. The V end was cut by 0 bases, the J end by 8 bases, with 8 bases between. CDR1 and CDR2 (germline): MNHEY, SVGEGT. The CDR3 is 13 amino acids. This record comes from a study of CD8 T cells in Susac syndrome. Random hexamers were used to reverse transcribe the RNA input (roughly 0.5 to 1 ug). An immunoSEQ multiplex PCR amplified TCR beta CDR3 over 54 Vbeta and 13 Jbeta. TCRdb recomputed calls from the immunoSEQ multiplex PCR reads with MiXCR, one row per CDR3 protein. The table lists 300,000 or so distinct CDR3 sequences, roughly nine tenths of them singletons.

This TCR came from a human donor with multiple sclerosis. Sequenced input: CD4+ T cells from PBMCs. The gene calls are TRBV6-2 or TRBV6-3 and TRBJ2-4; TRBD2 is a possible D gene (6 bases). CDR3 DNA: TGTGCCAGCAGTTACTCTCGGGAGTACATTCAGTACTTC. Translating it yields CASSYSREYIQYF.